The rows below give T cell receptor beta chains drawn from one sample of a study of cytomegalovirus exposure and HLA in healthy donors. Profiled with immunoSEQ multiplex PCR; TCRdb holds only in-frame clones, not every one. The sample lists around 190,000 clones, approximately 80% occurring once. Sequences were obtained from PBMCs. These receptors were collected from a middle-aged woman in good health and CMV-seronegative. Each CDR3 is given with its conserved first and last residue. The order of the fields is CDR3 protein, CDR3 DNA, V gene, J gene, clone size, CDR3 length, D gene. A D gene is named only where the DNA matches it firmly. Only part of the rows carry a size: once, few, many, or a class if the clone is expanded.

CDR3: CSVGLAYPGELFF
DNA: TGCAGCGTTGGACTAGCGTACCCCGGGGAGCTGTTTTTT
V: TRBV29-1
J: TRBJ2-2
size: .
length: 13
D: TRBD2

CDR3: CASSTPGLGHNEQFF
DNA: TGTGCCAGCAGTACTCCGGGACTAGGCCACAATGAGCAGTTCTTC
V: TRBV6-5
J: TRBJ2-1
size: once
length: 15
D: TRBD2

CDR3: CASSYSGQGRNIQYF
DNA: TGTGCCAGCAGTTACTCGGGACAGGGGAGAAACATTCAGTACTTC
V: TRBV6-5
J: TRBJ2-4
size: .
length: 15
D: TRBD1

CDR3: CATSRDFGLAESTDTQYF
DNA: TGTGCCACCAGCAGAGATTTCGGGCTAGCGGAGAGCACAGATACGCAGTATTTT
V: TRBV15
J: TRBJ2-3
size: .
length: 18
D: TRBD2

CDR3: CASSLTGTGGETQYF
DNA: TGTGCCAGCAGCTTAACCGGGACAGGGGGTGAGACCCAGTACTTC
V: TRBV7-3
J: TRBJ2-5
size: .
length: 15
D: TRBD1

CDR3: CASSGWDRGYEKLFF
DNA: TGTGCCAGCAGTGGGTGGGACAGGGGGTATGAAAAACTGTTTTTT
V: TRBV6-1
J: TRBJ1-4
size: few
length: 15
D: TRBD1

CDR3: CASTYPWSNTIYF
DNA: TGTGCCAGCACCTACCCGTGGAGTAACACCATATATTTT
V: TRBV2
J: TRBJ1-3
size: .
length: 13
D: .

CDR3: CASMGTTSYNEQFF
DNA: TGCGCCAGCATGGGGACTACCTCCTACAATGAGCAGTTCTTC
V: TRBV10-2
J: TRBJ2-1
size: once
length: 14
D: TRBD2

CDR3: CASSFGLAGGTLGYTQYF
DNA: TGTGCCAGCAGCTTTGGTCTAGCGGGAGGGACCCTCGGATATACGCAGTATTTT
V: TRBV5-6
J: TRBJ2-3
size: .
length: 18
D: TRBD2

CDR3: CASELEEGRNEQFF
DNA: TGTGCCAGCGAGTTGGAGGAGGGCCGAAATGAGCAGTTCTTC
V: TRBV6-6
J: TRBJ2-1
size: .
length: 14
D: .

CDR3: CASSPGQGSYEQYF
DNA: TGTGCCAGCAGCCCGGGACAGGGGTCCTACGAGCAGTACTTC
V: TRBV11-3
J: TRBJ2-7
size: .
length: 14
D: TRBD1

CDR3: CASSVPTSNTEAFF
DNA: TGTGCCAGCAGCGTACCGACTTCTAACACTGAAGCTTTCTTT
V: TRBV7-9
J: TRBJ1-1
size: .
length: 14
D: .

CDR3: CASSQRQGAANTGELFF
DNA: TGTGCCAGCTCCCAAAGACAGGGGGCCGCGAACACCGGGGAGCTGTTTTTT
V: TRBV18
J: TRBJ2-2
size: once
length: 17
D: TRBD1

CDR3: CASSLADSYGYTF
DNA: TGTGCCAGCAGCTTGGCCGACAGCTATGGCTACACCTTC
V: TRBV5-6
J: TRBJ1-2
size: .
length: 13
D: .

CDR3: CASSTGTGRNEKLFF
DNA: TGTGCCAGCAGCACTGGGACAGGAAGGAATGAAAAACTGTTTTTT
V: TRBV5-6
J: TRBJ1-4
size: .
length: 15
D: TRBD1

CDR3: CASSVGTSGPNYEQYF
DNA: TGTGCCAGCAGCGTAGGTACTAGCGGCCCCAACTACGAGCAGTACTTC
V: TRBV9
J: TRBJ2-7
size: .
length: 16
D: TRBD2

CDR3: CSSFGGDTQYF
DNA: TGCAGTTCATTCGGGGGAGATACGCAGTATTTT
V: TRBV20-1
J: TRBJ2-3
size: .
length: 11
D: .

CDR3: CASSLFAGPTDTQYF
DNA: TGTGCCAGCAGCTTATTCGCAGGGCCCACAGATACGCAGTATTTT
V: TRBV7-3
J: TRBJ2-3
size: .
length: 15
D: .

CDR3: CAGSAQDSGNTIYF
DNA: TGTGCCGGCAGCGCGCAGGACTCTGGAAACACCATATATTTT
V: TRBV9
J: TRBJ1-3
size: once
length: 14
D: .

CDR3: CSVERAGFEQFF
DNA: TGCAGCGTTGAGCGAGCGGGGTTTGAGCAGTTCTTC
V: TRBV29-1
J: TRBJ2-1
size: few
length: 12
D: TRBD2

CDR3: CASSSFDGRTDTQYF
DNA: TGTGCCAGCTCATCGTTTGATGGCCGCACAGATACGCAGTATTTT
V: TRBV18
J: TRBJ2-3
size: .
length: 15
D: .

CDR3: CASSAGGGHQPQHF
DNA: TGTGCCAGCAGCGCAGGGGGAGGTCATCAGCCCCAGCATTTT
V: TRBV9
J: TRBJ1-5
size: .
length: 14
D: TRBD1

CDR3: CASGGQGHEKLFF
DNA: TGTGCCAGTGGGGGACAGGGTCATGAAAAACTGTTTTTT
V: TRBV28
J: TRBJ1-4
size: .
length: 13
D: TRBD1

CDR3: CASSFLAETNTGELFF
DNA: TGTGCCAGCAGCTTCTTGGCGGAGACGAACACCGGGGAGCTGTTTTTT
V: TRBV7-8
J: TRBJ2-2
size: .
length: 16
D: .

CDR3: CASSIGGTSGYNEQFF
DNA: TGTGCCAGTAGTATTGGAGGGACTAGCGGTTACAATGAGCAGTTCTTC
V: TRBV19
J: TRBJ2-1
size: .
length: 16
D: TRBD2

CDR3: CSPGWTGGGDTEAFF
DNA: TGCAGCCCTGGGTGGACAGGGGGCGGGGACACTGAAGCTTTCTTT
V: TRBV29-1
J: TRBJ1-1
size: .
length: 15
D: TRBD1

CDR3: CASTHGQGNGYTF
DNA: TGTGCCAGCACCCACGGACAGGGAAATGGCTACACCTTC
V: TRBV27
J: TRBJ1-2
size: few
length: 13
D: TRBD1

CDR3: CAWTRTLEVYEQFF
DNA: TGTGCCTGGACCCGAACCCTTGAGGTCTATGAGCAGTTCTTC
V: TRBV30
J: TRBJ2-1
size: .
length: 14
D: .

CDR3: CASRYGSYEQYF
DNA: TGTGCCAGCAGGTACGGCTCCTACGAGCAGTACTTC
V: TRBV5-6
J: TRBJ2-7
size: once
length: 12
D: .

CDR3: CASSEGQRNTEAFF
DNA: TGTGCCAGCAGTGAAGGGCAGCGGAACACTGAAGCTTTCTTT
V: TRBV2
J: TRBJ1-1
size: .
length: 14
D: .

CDR3: CASRSGTSLYEQFF
DNA: TGCGCCAGCAGGTCCGGGACTAGTTTGTATGAGCAGTTCTTC
V: TRBV5-1
J: TRBJ2-1
size: .
length: 14
D: TRBD2

CDR3: CASSAGTVNTGELFF
DNA: TGTGCCAGCTCGGCCGGGACAGTAAACACCGGGGAGCTGTTTTTT
V: TRBV18
J: TRBJ2-2
size: once
length: 15
D: TRBD1

CDR3: CASSTSGVNTEAFF
DNA: TGTGCCAGCAGCACTTCTGGAGTGAACACTGAAGCTTTCTTT
V: TRBV7-3
J: TRBJ1-1
size: .
length: 14
D: .

CDR3: CASSFGLAAYNEQFF
DNA: TGTGCCAGCAGTTTTGGACTAGCGGCCTACAATGAGCAGTTCTTC
V: TRBV7-2
J: TRBJ2-1
size: .
length: 15
D: TRBD2

CDR3: CASSARVTTGNTEAFF
DNA: TGTGCCAGTAGTGCGAGAGTGACGACAGGAAACACTGAAGCTTTCTTT
V: TRBV19
J: TRBJ1-1
size: once
length: 16
D: .

CDR3: CASSLARGGQPQHF
DNA: TGTGCCAGCAGTTTAGCCCGGGGGGGTCAGCCCCAGCATTTT
V: TRBV28
J: TRBJ1-5
size: .
length: 14
D: .

CDR3: CASSPTGVGYTF
DNA: TGTGCCAGCAGCCCGACAGGGGTAGGCTACACCTTC
V: TRBV5-8
J: TRBJ1-2
size: .
length: 12
D: TRBD1

CDR3: CASRTGGNEQYF
DNA: TGTGCCAGCAGAACAGGGGGAAACGAGCAGTACTTC
V: TRBV6-1
J: TRBJ2-7
size: once
length: 12
D: TRBD1

CDR3: CASSLVDREAITGELFF
DNA: TGTGCCAGCAGCTTGGTTGACAGGGAGGCGATCACCGGGGAGCTGTTTTTT
V: TRBV5-6
J: TRBJ2-2
size: .
length: 17
D: .

CDR3: CASGRQGPYEQYF
DNA: TGTGCCAGCGGAAGACAGGGGCCCTACGAGCAGTACTTC
V: TRBV6-1
J: TRBJ2-7
size: .
length: 13
D: TRBD1

CDR3: CASSGQANTEAFF
DNA: TGTGCCAGCAGCGGACAGGCCAACACTGAAGCTTTCTTT
V: TRBV2
J: TRBJ1-1
size: .
length: 13
D: TRBD1

CDR3: CASSQEHRSTGELFF
DNA: TGCGCCAGCAGCCAAGAACACAGATCCACCGGGGAGCTGTTTTTT
V: TRBV4-1
J: TRBJ2-2
size: .
length: 15
D: .

CDR3: CASSDRESTQYF
DNA: TGTGCCAGCAGTGACAGGGAGTCGACGCAGTACTTC
V: TRBV6-5
J: TRBJ2-7
size: .
length: 12
D: TRBD1

CDR3: CASSLYGAGFTF
DNA: TGTGCCAGCAGTTTATATGGCGCGGGTTTCACCTTC
V: TRBV27
J: TRBJ1-2
size: .
length: 12
D: .

CDR3: CASRTITFGGYTF
DNA: TGTGCCAGCAGGACCATTACCTTCGGGGGCTACACCTTC
V: TRBV28
J: TRBJ1-2
size: .
length: 13
D: .

CDR3: CASKLEWGTDTQYF
DNA: TGTGCCAGCAAACTAGAATGGGGCACAGATACGCAGTATTTT
V: TRBV6-5
J: TRBJ2-3
size: .
length: 14
D: .

CDR3: CASSLPLYPNYGYTF
DNA: TGCGCCAGCAGCTTACCTCTATACCCTAACTATGGCTACACCTTC
V: TRBV5-1
J: TRBJ1-2
size: .
length: 15
D: .

CDR3: CASTLGGAGTDTQYF
DNA: TGTGCCAGTACCCTGGGCGGGGCGGGGACAGATACGCAGTATTTT
V: TRBV19
J: TRBJ2-3
size: .
length: 15
D: .

CDR3: CASSLDRGAWETQYF
DNA: TGTGCCAGCAGCTTAGACAGGGGGGCTTGGGAGACCCAGTACTTC
V: TRBV11-3
J: TRBJ2-5
size: few
length: 15
D: .

CDR3: CASSFSQGGTEAFF
DNA: TGCGCCAGCAGCTTCAGTCAGGGAGGAACTGAAGCTTTCTTT
V: TRBV5-1
J: TRBJ1-1
size: .
length: 14
D: .

CDR3: CASSSHIQETQYF
DNA: TGTGCCAGCAGCTCGCACATCCAAGAGACCCAGTACTTC
V: TRBV13
J: TRBJ2-5
size: .
length: 13
D: .

CDR3: CASSAHSKGVNTEAFF
DNA: TGCGCCAGCAGCGCGCACTCGAAGGGAGTGAACACTGAAGCTTTCTTT
V: TRBV4-3
J: TRBJ1-1
size: once
length: 16
D: .

CDR3: CASSERPGITEAFF
DNA: TGTGCCAGCAGTGAAAGGCCGGGGATCACTGAAGCTTTCTTT
V: TRBV6-1
J: TRBJ1-1
size: .
length: 14
D: .

CDR3: CASSPRTGDSNQPQHF
DNA: TGTGCCAGCAGTCCCCGGACAGGGGATAGCAATCAGCCCCAGCATTTT
V: TRBV21-1
J: TRBJ1-5
size: .
length: 16
D: .

CDR3: CASSGARVVTGELFF
DNA: TGTGCCAGCAGTGGAGCCAGGGTAGTAACCGGGGAGCTGTTTTTT
V: TRBV25-1
J: TRBJ2-2
size: few
length: 15
D: .

CDR3: CASSSTTQDLSGYTF
DNA: TGTGCCAGTAGTAGTACCACACAGGATTTAAGTGGCTACACCTTC
V: TRBV19
J: TRBJ1-2
size: .
length: 15
D: .

CDR3: CASSLERAGGFQTQYF
DNA: TGTGCCAGCAGCTTAGAGAGGGCAGGGGGCTTTCAGACCCAGTACTTC
V: TRBV7-6
J: TRBJ2-5
size: once
length: 16
D: TRBD1

CDR3: CASSFGLAGLSSYEQYF
DNA: TGTGCCAGCAGCTTTGGACTAGCGGGATTAAGCTCCTACGAGCAGTACTTC
V: TRBV7-3
J: TRBJ2-7
size: .
length: 17
D: TRBD2